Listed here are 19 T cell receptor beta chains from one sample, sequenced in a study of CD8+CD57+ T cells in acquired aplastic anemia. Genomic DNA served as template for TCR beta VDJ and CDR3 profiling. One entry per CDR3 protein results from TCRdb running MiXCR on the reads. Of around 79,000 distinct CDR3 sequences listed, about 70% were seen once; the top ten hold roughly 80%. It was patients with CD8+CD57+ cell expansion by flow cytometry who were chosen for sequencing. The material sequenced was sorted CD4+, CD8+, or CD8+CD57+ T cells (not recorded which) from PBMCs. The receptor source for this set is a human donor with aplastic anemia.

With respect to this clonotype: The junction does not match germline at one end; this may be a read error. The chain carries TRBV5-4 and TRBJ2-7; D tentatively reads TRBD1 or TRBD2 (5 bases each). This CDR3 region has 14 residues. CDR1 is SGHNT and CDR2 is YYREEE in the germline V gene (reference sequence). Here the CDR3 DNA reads TGCGCCAGCAGCCAAGAGGGGTCCTACTACGAGCAGTACTTC. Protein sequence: CASSQEGSYYEQYF.

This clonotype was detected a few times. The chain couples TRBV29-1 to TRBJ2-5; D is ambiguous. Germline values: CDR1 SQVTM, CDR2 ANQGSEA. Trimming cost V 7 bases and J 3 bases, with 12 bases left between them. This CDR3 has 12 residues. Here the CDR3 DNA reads TGCAGCGCCTTGTCAGGAGAAGAGACCCAGTACTTC. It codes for CSALSGEETQYF.

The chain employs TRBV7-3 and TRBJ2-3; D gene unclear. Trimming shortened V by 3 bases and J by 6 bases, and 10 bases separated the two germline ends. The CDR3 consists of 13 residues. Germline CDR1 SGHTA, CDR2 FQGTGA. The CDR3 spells CASSFSHGDTQYF. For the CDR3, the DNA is TGTGCCAGCAGCTTCTCCCATGGGGATACGCAGTATTTT.

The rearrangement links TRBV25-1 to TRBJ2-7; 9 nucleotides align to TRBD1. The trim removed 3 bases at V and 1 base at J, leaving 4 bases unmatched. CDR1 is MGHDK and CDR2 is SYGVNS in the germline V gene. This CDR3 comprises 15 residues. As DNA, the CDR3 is TGTGCCAGCAGTGATATGGACAGGGGATCCTACGAGCAGTACTTC. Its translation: CASSDMDRGSYEQYF.

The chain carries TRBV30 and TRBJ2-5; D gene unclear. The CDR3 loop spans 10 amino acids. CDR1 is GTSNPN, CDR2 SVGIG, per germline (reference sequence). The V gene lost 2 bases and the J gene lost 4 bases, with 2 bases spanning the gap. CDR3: CAWSRETQYF. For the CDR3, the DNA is TGTGCCTGGAGTCGAGAGACCCAGTACTTC. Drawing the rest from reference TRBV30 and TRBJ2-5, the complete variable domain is SQTIHQWPATLVQPVGSPLSLECTVEGTSNPNLYWYRQAAGRGLQLLFYSVGIGQISSEVPQNLSASRPQDRQFILSSKKLLLSDSGFYLCAWSRETQYFGPGTRLLVL.

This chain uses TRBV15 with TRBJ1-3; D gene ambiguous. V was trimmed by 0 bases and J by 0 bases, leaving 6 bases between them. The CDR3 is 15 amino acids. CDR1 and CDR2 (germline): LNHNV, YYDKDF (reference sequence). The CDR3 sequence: CATSRDLASGNTIYF. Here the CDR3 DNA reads TGTGCCACCAGCAGAGATTTGGCCTCTGGAAACACCATATATTTT.

The CDR3 region is CASSSPLSGANVLTF. The CDR3 bases are TGTGCCAGCAGCTCCCCTCTGTCTGGGGCCAACGTCCTGACTTTC. The chain joins TRBV5-5 to TRBJ2-6; D gene ambiguous. The germline CDR1 and CDR2 sequences are SGHKS and YYEKEE (reference sequence). V lost 3 bases, J lost 1 base, and 8 bases lay in between. The CDR3 length is 15 residues.

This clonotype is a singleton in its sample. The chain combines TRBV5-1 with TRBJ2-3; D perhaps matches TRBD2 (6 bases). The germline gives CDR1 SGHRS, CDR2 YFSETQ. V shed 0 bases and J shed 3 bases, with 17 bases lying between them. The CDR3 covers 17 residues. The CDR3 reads CASSLASAGKGTDTQYF. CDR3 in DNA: TGCGCCAGCAGCTTGGCCAGCGCGGGGAAGGGAACAGATACGCAGTATTTT. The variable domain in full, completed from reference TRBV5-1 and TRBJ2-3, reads KAGVTQTPRYLIKTRGQQVTLSCSPISGHRSVSWYQQTPGQGLQFLFEYFSETQRNKGNFPGRFSGRQFSNSRSEMNVSTLELGDSALYLCASSLASAGKGTDTQYFGPGTRLTVL.

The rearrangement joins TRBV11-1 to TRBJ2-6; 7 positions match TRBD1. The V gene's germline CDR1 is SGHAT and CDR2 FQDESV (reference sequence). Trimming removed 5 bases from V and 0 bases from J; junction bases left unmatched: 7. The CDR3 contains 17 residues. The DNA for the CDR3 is TGTGCCAGCAGCCATGGGGACAGCTACTCTGGGGCCAACGTCCTGACTTTC. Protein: CASSHGDSYSGANVLTF.

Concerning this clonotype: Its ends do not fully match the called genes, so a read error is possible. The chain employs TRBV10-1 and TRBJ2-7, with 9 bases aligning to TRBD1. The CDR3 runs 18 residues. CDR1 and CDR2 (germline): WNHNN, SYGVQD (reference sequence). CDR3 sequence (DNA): TGTGCCAGCAGAACCAGAATACGTCCGGGACAGGGCTCCTACGAGCAGTACTTC. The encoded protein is CASRTRIRPGQGSYEQYF.

CDR3 coding DNA: TGTGCCACCTCGGAGCCGGCTCTCAATGAGCAGTTCTTC. It yields the protein CATSEPALNEQFF. The V call is TRBV19, the J call TRBJ2-1; D uncertain. CDR1 and CDR2 from the germline V gene are LNHDA and SQIVND (reference sequence). The CDR3 length is 13 residues. Trimming took off 10 bases at V and 6 bases at J, with 16 bases between the two ends.

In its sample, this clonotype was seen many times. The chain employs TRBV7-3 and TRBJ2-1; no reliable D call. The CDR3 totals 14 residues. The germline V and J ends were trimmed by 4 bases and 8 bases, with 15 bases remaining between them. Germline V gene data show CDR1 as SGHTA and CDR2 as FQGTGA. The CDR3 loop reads CASSSAGLPDEQFF. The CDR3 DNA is TGTGCCAGCAGCTCCGCTGGGCTCCCAGATGAGCAGTTCTTC.

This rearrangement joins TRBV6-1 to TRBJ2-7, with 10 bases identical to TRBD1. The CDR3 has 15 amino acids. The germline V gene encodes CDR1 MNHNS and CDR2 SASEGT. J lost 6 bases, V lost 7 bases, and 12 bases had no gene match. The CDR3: CASIDRDRGLGEQYF. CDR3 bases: TGTGCCAGCATAGACCGGGACAGGGGCCTTGGCGAGCAGTACTTC.

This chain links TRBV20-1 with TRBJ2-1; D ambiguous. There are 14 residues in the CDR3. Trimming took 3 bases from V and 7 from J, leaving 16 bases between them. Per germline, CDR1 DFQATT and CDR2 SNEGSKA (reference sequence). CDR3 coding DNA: TGCAGTGCTAGTAGTAGCCTTGCCGTTAATGAGCAGTTCTTC. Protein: CSASSSLAVNEQFF.

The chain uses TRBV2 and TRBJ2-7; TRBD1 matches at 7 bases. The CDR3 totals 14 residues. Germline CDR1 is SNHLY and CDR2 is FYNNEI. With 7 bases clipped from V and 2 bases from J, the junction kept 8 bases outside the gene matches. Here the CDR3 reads CASKPDRSTYEQYF. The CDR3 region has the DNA TGTGCCAGCAAGCCGGACAGGAGTACCTACGAGCAGTACTTC.

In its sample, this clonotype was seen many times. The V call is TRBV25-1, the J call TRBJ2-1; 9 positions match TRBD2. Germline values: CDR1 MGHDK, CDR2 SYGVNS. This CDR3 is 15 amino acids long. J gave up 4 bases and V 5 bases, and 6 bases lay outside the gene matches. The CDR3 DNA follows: TGTGCCAGCAGTCTTTCTAGCGGGGTTTACAATGAGCAGTTCTTC. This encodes CASSLSSGVYNEQFF.

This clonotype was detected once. CDR3 residues: CATSRVTAPYTQYF. The CDR3 region has the DNA TGTGCCACCAGCAGAGTAACAGCACCGTATACGCAGTATTTT. This chain uses TRBV15 with TRBJ2-3; D gene ambiguous. Trimming removed 1 base from V and 7 bases from J, with 12 bases in between. This CDR3 region has 14 residues. Germline V gives CDR1 LNHNV, CDR2 YYDKDF (reference sequence).

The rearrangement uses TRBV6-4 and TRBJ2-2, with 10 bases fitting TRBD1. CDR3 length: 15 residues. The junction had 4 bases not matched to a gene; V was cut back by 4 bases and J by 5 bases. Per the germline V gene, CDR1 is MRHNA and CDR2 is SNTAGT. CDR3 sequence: CASSVGTGETGELFF. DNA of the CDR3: TGTGCCAGCAGTGTTGGGACAGGGGAAACCGGGGAGCTGTTTTTT.

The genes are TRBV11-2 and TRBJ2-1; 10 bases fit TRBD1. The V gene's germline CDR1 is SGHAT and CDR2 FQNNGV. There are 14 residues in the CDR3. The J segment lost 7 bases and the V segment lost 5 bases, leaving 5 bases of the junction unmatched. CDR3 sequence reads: CASSAGQGGNEQFF. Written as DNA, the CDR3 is TGTGCCAGCAGCGCCGGACAGGGGGGGAATGAGCAGTTCTTC.